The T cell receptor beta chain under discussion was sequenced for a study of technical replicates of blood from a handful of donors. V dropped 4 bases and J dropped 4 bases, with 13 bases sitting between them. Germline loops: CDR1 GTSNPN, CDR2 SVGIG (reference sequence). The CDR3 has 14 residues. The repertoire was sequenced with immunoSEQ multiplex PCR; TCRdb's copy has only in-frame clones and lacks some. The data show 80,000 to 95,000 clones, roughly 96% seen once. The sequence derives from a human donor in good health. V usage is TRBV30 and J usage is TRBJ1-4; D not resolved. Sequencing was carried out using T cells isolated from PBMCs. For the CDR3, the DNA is TGTGCCTGGAATATAGGCGGTGGTAATGAAAAACTGTTTTTT. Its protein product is CAWNIGGGNEKLFF.